Shown below are 10 T cell receptor beta chains from a single sample sequenced in a study of CXCR3-negative and CXCR3-positive naive CD8 T cells. Findings of the study overall: Naive cells positive for CXCR3 carried more hydrophobic TRB CDR3s than CXCR3-negative ones.

Their recognized antigens are unknown. In preparing the TRB cDNA libraries, 5' RACE with UMI labels was used. TCRdb reprocessed the 5' RACE reads and reports one entry per CDR3 protein, with no DNA. The sample spans fewer than 90,000 distinct CDR3 sequences; the ten largest clones claim roughly 0.48%. The source material was naive CXCR3+ CD8+ T cells from blood. This sample's subset: CD45RO-CCR7+CD27+CD95- naive CD8+ T cells expressing CXCR3 (TNR3+). The source is a human donor in good health. Some clones in this sample may be carry-over from other donors' samples.

The chain has TRBV7-8 and TRBJ1-3. The CDR3 has 16 residues. Germline CDR1 reads SGHVS; CDR2 reads FQNEAQ. The CDR3 here is CASSSEGLPRGNTIYF.

The chain has TRBV28 and TRBJ2-3; TCRdb gives TRBD1 as the D gene, but with no DNA this cannot be confirmed. The CDR3 extends over 17 amino acids. CDR1 and CDR2 (germline): MDHEN, SYDVKM. CDR3 residues: CASSFAPGGRGTDTQYF.

The chain employs TRBV24-1 and TRBJ2-2; TCRdb selects TRBD2, and the lack of DNA leaves this call unchecked. This CDR3 comprises 16 residues. Germline CDR1 reads KGHDR; CDR2 reads SFDVKD. The CDR3 reads CATSGKDFTYTGELFF.

The chain combines TRBV29-1 with TRBJ2-3; checking the TCRdb D call of TRBD2 is not possible without DNA. The length of the CDR3 is 16 residues. Germline values: CDR1 SQVTM, CDR2 ANQGSEA. The CDR3 protein is CSVPRRVAGGTDTQYF.

This chain connects TRBV12-3 or TRBV12-4 to TRBJ2-7. The CDR3 length is 14 residues. The CDR3 sequence is CASSLSLELYEQYF.

This sequence joins TRBV5-1 and TRBJ2-7; as DNA is missing, the TRBD2 call by TCRdb cannot be tested. CDR1 is SGHRS, CDR2 YFSETQ, per germline. CDR3 length: 12 amino acids. CDR3 protein: CASIASPYEQYF.

The rearrangement uses TRBV7-8 and TRBJ1-2; checking the TCRdb D call of TRBD1 is not possible without DNA. The CDR3 sequence is 13 residues long. Germline V gene sequence: CDR1 SGHVS, CDR2 FQNEAQ. The chain's CDR3 is CASSPRTVYGYTF.

This chain joins TRBV4-1 and TRBJ2-7. This CDR3 region has 13 residues. Germline CDR1 reads MGHRA; CDR2 reads YSYEKL. CDR3 residues: CASSQWDSYEQYF.

The chain couples TRBV7-9 to TRBJ2-7; with no DNA, the TCRdb D assignment of TRBD1 cannot be verified. This CDR3 contains 14 residues. Germline CDR1 reads SEHNR; CDR2 reads FQNEAQ (reference sequence). CDR3: CASSLGTDPGEQYF.

V usage is TRBV15 and J usage is TRBJ2-3; without DNA, the TCRdb call of TRBD2 cannot be checked. The CDR3 length is 19 residues. Per the germline V gene, CDR1 is LNHNV and CDR2 is YYDKDF (reference sequence). The CDR3 is CATSRDEVIETSGTDTQYF.